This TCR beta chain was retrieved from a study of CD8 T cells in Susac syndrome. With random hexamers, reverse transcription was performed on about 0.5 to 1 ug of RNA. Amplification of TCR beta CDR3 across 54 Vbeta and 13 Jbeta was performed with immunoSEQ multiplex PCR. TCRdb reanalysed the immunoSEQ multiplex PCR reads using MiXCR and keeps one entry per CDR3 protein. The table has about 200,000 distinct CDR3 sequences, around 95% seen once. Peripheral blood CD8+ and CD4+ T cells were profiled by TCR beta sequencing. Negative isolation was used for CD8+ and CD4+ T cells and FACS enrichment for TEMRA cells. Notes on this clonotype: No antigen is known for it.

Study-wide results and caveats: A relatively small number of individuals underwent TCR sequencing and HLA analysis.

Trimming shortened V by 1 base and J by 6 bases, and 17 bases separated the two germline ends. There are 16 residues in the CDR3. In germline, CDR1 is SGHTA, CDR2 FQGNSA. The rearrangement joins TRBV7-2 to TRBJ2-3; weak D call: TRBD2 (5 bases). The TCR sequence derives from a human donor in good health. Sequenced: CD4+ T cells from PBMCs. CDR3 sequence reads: CASSLGSAGRMDTQYF. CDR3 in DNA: TGTGCCAGCAGCTTAGGGTCGGCGGGTCGGATGGATACGCAGTATTTT.